These 15 T cell receptor beta chains share one sample of origin, sequenced in a study of shared clonotypes between healthy human individuals. The protocol was immunoSEQ multiplex PCR, while the TCRdb copy is restricted to in-frame clones and leaves out a portion. Of approximately 1.5 million clones listed, 97% to 99% were seen once; the top ten hold about 0.34%. The material sequenced was naive CD4+ T cells sorted from blood. Subset given: CD45RA+ positively selected. Receptor source: a man younger than 40 in good health.

This clone is a singleton in its sample. Different DNA sequences within this sample yield the same CDR3. CDR3 in amino acids: CASSLAGQSNQPQHF. CDR3 nucleotides: TGCGCCAGCAGCTTAGCCGGACAGAGCAATCAGCCCCAGCATTTT. The rearrangement joins TRBV5-1 to TRBJ1-5, with D possibly TRBD1 on 6 matching bases. CDR1 and CDR2 (germline): SGHRS, YFSETQ. V gave up 2 bases and J gave up 1 base, with 10 bases separating them. The length of the CDR3 is 15 residues.

This chain connects TRBV28 to TRBJ2-5; D could derive from TRBD1 or TRBD2 (5 bases each). There are 13 residues in the CDR3. Trimming left V 6 bases short and J 5 bases short, with 13 bases between. CDR1 and CDR2 (germline): MDHEN, SYDVKM. The CDR3 DNA reads TGTGCCAGCAGGCAACCAGGGACGGAGACCCAGTACTTC. This translates into CASRQPGTETQYF.

The rearrangement links TRBV10-1 to TRBJ2-7; D gene ambiguous. CDR1 and CDR2 from the germline V gene are WNHNN and SYGVQD (reference sequence). CDR3 length: 11 residues. The V gene lost 4 bases and the J gene lost 3 bases, with 4 bases spanning the gap. The CDR3 here is CASSANYEQYF. The CDR3 nucleotides are TGCGCCAGCAGTGCGAACTACGAGCAGTACTTC.

The V gene is TRBV6-4, the J gene TRBJ1-1; D is undetermined. This CDR3 has 13 residues. Germline assignment: CDR1 MRHNA and CDR2 SNTAGT. V was pared by 4 bases and J by 1 base, with 7 bases between. The CDR3 region has the DNA TGTGCCAGCAGTGGGGAGCCGAACACTGAAGCTTTCTTT. Its translation is CASSGEPNTEAFF.

This chain connects TRBV7-9 to TRBJ2-7; 9 bases align to TRBD1. Germline CDR1 and CDR2: SEHNR and FQNEAQ (reference sequence). V dropped 5 bases and J dropped 3; count of bases not matched to a gene: 2. The CDR3 is 13 residues long. The CDR3 here is CASSPDRGYEQYF. The CDR3 DNA is TGTGCCAGCAGCCCGGACAGGGGCTACGAGCAGTACTTC.

The chain has TRBV7-2 and TRBJ2-7; 7 bases agree with TRBD2. Per the germline V gene, CDR1 is SGHTA and CDR2 is FQGNSA. The CDR3 spans 15 residues. V was clipped by 1 base and J by 3 bases; unmatched bases: 6. CDR3 sequence: CASSLDYGRIYEQYF. CDR3 nucleotides: TGTGCCAGCAGCTTAGATTACGGGAGGATCTACGAGCAGTACTTC.

The chain is built from TRBV5-4 and TRBJ2-3, with TRBD2 matching over 8 bases. Per the germline V gene, CDR1 is SGHNT and CDR2 is YYREEE (reference sequence). There are 14 residues in the CDR3. The V and J ends lost 0 bases and 4 bases, in that order; junction bases with no gene match: 1. The CDR3 region has the DNA TGTGCCAGCAGCTTGGAACTAGCGGCAGATACGCAGTATTTT. Protein: CASSLELAADTQYF.

This chain joins TRBV10-3 and TRBJ2-3; TRBD1 matches at 10 bases. This CDR3 contains 15 residues. Germline V lookup: CDR1 ENHRY, CDR2 SYGVKD. V lost 4 bases and J lost 1; bases outside the gene matches: 2. CDR3 nucleotide sequence: TGTGCCATCAGTGCCGGGACAGGGGGCACAGATACGCAGTATTTT. Residues: CAISAGTGGTDTQYF.

The chain carries TRBV5-5 and TRBJ1-5; 7 bases agree with TRBD1. CDR3 size: 16 residues. CDR1 and CDR2 (germline): SGHKS, YYEKEE (reference sequence). J was trimmed by 0 bases and V by 2 bases; bases with no gene match: 5. CDR3 DNA: TGTGCCAGCAGCTTCACAGGGGACTATAGCAATCAGCCCCAGCATTTT. Its protein product is CASSFTGDYSNQPQHF.

Only one count was recorded for this clone. The V call is TRBV29-1, the J call TRBJ2-2; 10 bases map to TRBD1. J lost 7 bases, V lost 0 bases, and 8 bases had no gene match. This CDR3 has 16 amino acids. From germline, CDR1 is SQVTM and CDR2 ANQGSEA. CDR3 residues: CSVEERQGAGVGELFF. In DNA form, the CDR3 reads TGCAGCGTTGAAGAACGACAGGGGGCAGGTGTCGGGGAGCTGTTTTTT.

The rearrangement joins TRBV9 to TRBJ2-2; D possibly uses TRBD1 or TRBD2 (5 bases each). Per the germline V gene, CDR1 is SGDLS and CDR2 is YYNGEE. V dropped 4 bases and J dropped 5 bases, with 18 bases sitting between them. The CDR3 is 16 amino acids. The CDR3 protein is CASSRRDVQGTGELFF. CDR3 sequence (DNA): TGTGCCAGCAGCCGTCGGGACGTCCAAGGGACCGGGGAGCTGTTTTTT.

The chain is built from TRBV5-1 and TRBJ2-7; no clear D gene. Germline loops: CDR1 SGHRS, CDR2 YFSETQ. The CDR3 has 16 residues. V was trimmed by 4 bases and J by 5 bases, leaving 22 bases between them. CDR3 in DNA: TGCGCCAGCAGCCCATCTTTTAGGACCTTAGCCCACGAGCAGTACTTC. Protein product: CASSPSFRTLAHEQYF.

This chain joins TRBV19 and TRBJ2-7; 13 nucleotides match TRBD2. Germline trimming cut 5 bases from V and 5 bases from J; bases unmatched to any gene: 6. Germline V lookup: CDR1 LNHDA, CDR2 SQIVND (reference sequence). The CDR3 extends over 15 amino acids. The CDR3 DNA follows: TGTGCCAGTAGTTCGGGACTAGCGGGACCGGACGAGCAGTACTTC. Amino acid sequence: CASSSGLAGPDEQYF.

The rearrangement uses TRBV9 and TRBJ2-3; D remains unclear. The CDR3 is 12 amino acids. Germline V CDR1 and CDR2: SGDLS, YYNGEE. The V end lost 3 bases, the J end lost 3 bases, and 5 bases lay between the germline ends. The CDR3 loop reads CASSEWTDTQYF. The CDR3 DNA reads as TGTGCCAGCAGCGAGTGGACAGATACGCAGTATTTT. The full variable domain, completed using reference TRBV9 and TRBJ2-3, is DSGVTQTPKHLITATGQRVTLRCSPRSGDLSVYWYQQSLDQGLQFLIQYYNGEERAKGNILERFSAQQFPDLHSELNLSSLELGDSALYFCASSEWTDTQYFGPGTRLTVL.

The CDR3 loop is CASSLVADLGNTQYF. The CDR3 nucleotides are TGTGCCAGCAGCTTAGTGGCGGACCTCGGAAATACGCAGTATTTT. J is TRBJ2-3 and V is TRBV7-6; D is uncertain. CDR3 length: 15 amino acids. V was cut by 1 base and J by 7 bases, with 15 bases left in between. The germline V gene encodes CDR1 SGHVS and CDR2 FNYEAQ.